This paragraph reports one TCR beta chain. CDR1 and CDR2 from the germline V gene are LNHNV and YYDKDF (reference sequence). The CDR3 contains 14 residues. V was trimmed by 1 base and J by 4 bases, leaving 10 bases between them. The data originate from a study of blood T cell repertoires in COVID-19. Study background: COVID-19 samples collected from the United States, Italy and Spain covered acute and convalescent phases.

Repertoires were generated with immunoSEQ multiplex PCR, while TCRdb's copy carries only in-frame clones and drops some. The sample contains hundreds of thousands of clones, 75% to 90% of which appear only once. This chain links TRBV15 with TRBJ1-2, with D possibly TRBD1 on 6 matching bases. The sequence was obtained from a woman younger than 45 who had been exposed to COVID-19. Sequences were obtained from PBMCs or T cells enriched from blood (not recorded which). The CDR3 coding sequence is TGTGCCACCAGCAGAGCTGACAGGTCCTATGGCTACACCTTC. Translated, it gives CATSRADRSYGYTF.